The 11 T cell receptor beta chains given below trace back to one sample, sequenced in a study of metastatic and nonmetastatic thyroid tumors. Via MiXCR, TCRdb re-called the PCR reads. The sample lists under 30,000 clones, 20% to 25% occurring once. Thyroid surgery had not been preceded by any treatment in any patient. The specimen was blood. The receptors shown here come from a female donor with papillary thyroid cancer or a benign thyroid nodule (not recorded which). Some clones in this sample may be carry-over from other donors' samples.

This clone was found many times. V usage is TRBV4-3 and J usage is TRBJ2-4, with D hard to call. Germline V lookup: CDR1 LGHNA, CDR2 YSLEER. V lost 3 bases, J lost 12 bases, and 12 bases lay in between. CDR3 length: 12 amino acids. In nucleotides, the CDR3 is TGCGCCAGCAGCCAGCAAAAGGGTTCTCAGTACTTC. Protein product: CASSQQKGSQYF.

This clone was observed many times. The rearrangement links TRBV15 to TRBJ2-1; TRBD2 matches at 8 bases. The CDR3 totals 16 residues. V gave up 1 base and J gave up 7 bases; unmatched junction bases: 9. Germline V CDR1 and CDR2: LNHNV, YYDKDF (reference sequence). CDR3 amino acids: CATSRVDAGGYNEQFF. CDR3 coding DNA: TGTGCCACCAGCAGAGTTGATGCGGGAGGTTATAATGAGCAGTTCTTC. Full variable domain (missing parts from reference TRBV15 and TRBJ2-1): DAMVIQNPRYQVTQFGKPVTLSCSQTLNHNVMYWYQQKSSQAPKLLFHYYDKDFNNEADTPDNFQSRRPNTSFCFLDIRSPGLGDTAMYLCATSRVDAGGYNEQFFGPGTRLTVL.

This clone was observed many times. V and J are TRBV20-1 and TRBJ2-1; TRBD1 is a possible D gene (6 bases). V was trimmed by 5 bases and J by 0 bases, leaving 8 bases between them. The length of the CDR3 is 13 residues. Germline CDR1 is DFQATT and CDR2 is SNEGSKA (reference sequence). CDR3 coding DNA: TGCAGTGCTCAGGGGAGCTCCTACAATGAGCAGTTCTTC. Translating it yields CSAQGSSYNEQFF.

The V gene is TRBV28, the J gene TRBJ1-1; tentatively, D is TRBD1 (5 bases). The CDR3 contains 13 residues. The germline V gene has CDR1 MDHEN and CDR2 SYDVKM. V was pared by 7 bases and J by 11 bases, with 20 bases between. CDR3 DNA sequence: TGTGCCAGCATCCTTGGGGGGAACAATGAGGCTTTCTTT. It specifies CASILGGNNEAFF. The whole variable domain, remainder taken from reference TRBV28 and TRBJ1-1, is DVKVTQSSRYLVKRTGEKVFLECVQDMDHENMFWYRQDPGLGLRLIYFSYDVKMKEKGDIPEGYSVSREKKERFSLILESASTNQTSMYLCASILGGNNEAFFGQGTRLTVV.

The chain links TRBV20-1 to TRBJ2-1, with D tentatively TRBD2 (5 bases). With 3 bases removed from V and 0 bases from J, the gap between germline ends came to 15 bases. CDR1 and CDR2 from the germline V gene are DFQATT and SNEGSKA (reference sequence). The CDR3 consists of 16 residues. This CDR3 reads CSARLLGEGSYNEQFF. In DNA, the CDR3 is TGCAGTGCTAGGCTACTAGGAGAGGGCTCCTACAATGAGCAGTTCTTC.

This clone has a count of ten or more. This sequence joins TRBV19 and TRBJ2-1; D is possibly TRBD1 (5 bases). In germline, CDR1 is LNHDA, CDR2 SQIVND (reference sequence). V shed 3 bases and J shed 4 bases, with 22 bases lying between them. The CDR3 sequence is 18 residues long. DNA of the CDR3: TGTGCCAGTAGTATCCCCAGGGTGGCTTTTTTAGGGTACAATGAGCAGTTCTTC. This gives the protein CASSIPRVAFLGYNEQFF.

This chain links TRBV9 with TRBJ2-2; tentatively, D is TRBD2 (6 bases). The CDR3 covers 16 residues. Trimming pared 4 bases from V and 1 base from J, leaving 14 bases between. The germline CDR1 and CDR2 sequences are SGDLS and YYNGEE. CDR3: CASSPTGDLNTGELFF. The DNA of the CDR3 is TGTGCCAGCAGCCCCACCGGGGACTTGAACACCGGGGAGCTGTTTTTT.

In its sample, this clone was seen many times. Other DNA sequences in this sample translate to the same CDR3. This chain links TRBV6-4 with TRBJ2-5; TRBD2 might be the D (7 bases). V lost 4 bases and J lost 5, with 11 bases in between. This CDR3 is 13 amino acids long. Per germline, CDR1 MRHNA and CDR2 SNTAGT. The CDR3 DNA reads as TGTGCCAGCAGTGTAGAGGGGGGGGAGACCCAGTACTTC. It specifies CASSVEGGETQYF.

This clone has just a few counts. The chain uses TRBV12-3 or TRBV12-4 and TRBJ2-7; 13 bases are shared with TRBD2. CDR3 length: 15 amino acids. With V trimmed by 6 bases and J by 4 bases, 6 bases remained unmatched. CDR3: CASSGLAGEGYEQYF. CDR3 coding DNA: TGTGCCAGCAGCGGACTAGCGGGAGAGGGGTACGAGCAGTACTTC.

The rearrangement uses TRBV4-2 and TRBJ2-2; D may correspond to TRBD1 or TRBD2 (7 bases each). CDR3 length: 14 amino acids. V lost 8 bases, J lost 6 bases, and 16 bases lay in between. Germline CDR1 LGHNA, CDR2 YNFKEQ. CDR3 DNA sequence: TGTGCCAGCGGGGGGGACAGATCCTCCGGGGAGCTGTTTTTT. This translates into CASGGDRSSGELFF.

Points on this clone: The missing conserved phenylalanine or tryptophan at the end of this CDR3 makes a read error likely. The DNA is omitted, as the CDR3 cannot be located on it reliably, and the CDR3 follows TCRdb's listing. This chain links TRBV5-6 with TRBJ2-1; the DNA was not used to check the table's D call, TRBD1. Germline V CDR1 and CDR2: SGHDT, YYEEEE. The CDR3 extends over 16 residues, inclusive of both ends. CDR3 protein: CASSFQPGQIYNEQFY.